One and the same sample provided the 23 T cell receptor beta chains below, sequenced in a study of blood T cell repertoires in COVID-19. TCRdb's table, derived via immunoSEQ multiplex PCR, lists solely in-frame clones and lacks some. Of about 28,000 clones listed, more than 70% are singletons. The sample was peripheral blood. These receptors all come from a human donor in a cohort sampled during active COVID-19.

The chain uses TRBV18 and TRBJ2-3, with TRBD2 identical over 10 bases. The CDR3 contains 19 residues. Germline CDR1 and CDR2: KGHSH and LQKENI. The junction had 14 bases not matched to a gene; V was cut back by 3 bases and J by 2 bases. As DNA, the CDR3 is TGTGCCAGCTCACCGCCGAAATCTAGCGGGGGCCAAATCACAGATACGCAGTATTTT. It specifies CASSPPKSSGGQITDTQYF. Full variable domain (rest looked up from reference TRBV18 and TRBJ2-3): NAGVMQNPRHLVRRRGQEARLRCSPMKGHSHVYWYRQLPEEGLKFMVYLQKENIIDESGMPKERFSAEFPKEGPSILRIQQVVRGDSAAYFCASSPPKSSGGQITDTQYFGPGTRLTVL.

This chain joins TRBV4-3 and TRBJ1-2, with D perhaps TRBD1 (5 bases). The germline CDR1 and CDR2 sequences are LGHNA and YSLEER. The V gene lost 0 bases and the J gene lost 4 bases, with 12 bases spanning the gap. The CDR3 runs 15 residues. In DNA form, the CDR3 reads TGCGCCAGCAGCCAAGAGTTAAGGGGTACCTATGGCTACACCTTC. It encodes CASSQELRGTYGYTF.

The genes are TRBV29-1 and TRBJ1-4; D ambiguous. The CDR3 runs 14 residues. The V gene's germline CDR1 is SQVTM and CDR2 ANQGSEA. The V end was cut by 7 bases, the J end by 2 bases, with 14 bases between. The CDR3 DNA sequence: TGCAGCGGGACTGCAGTTGGCACTAATGAAAAACTGTTTTTT. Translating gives CSGTAVGTNEKLFF.

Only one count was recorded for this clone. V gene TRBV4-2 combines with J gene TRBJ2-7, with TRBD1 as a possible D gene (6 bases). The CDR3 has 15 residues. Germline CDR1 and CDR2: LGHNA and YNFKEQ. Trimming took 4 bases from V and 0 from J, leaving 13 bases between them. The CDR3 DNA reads TGTGCCAGCAGCCTTCGACAGGAGACCTCCTACGAGCAGTACTTC. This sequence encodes CASSLRQETSYEQYF.

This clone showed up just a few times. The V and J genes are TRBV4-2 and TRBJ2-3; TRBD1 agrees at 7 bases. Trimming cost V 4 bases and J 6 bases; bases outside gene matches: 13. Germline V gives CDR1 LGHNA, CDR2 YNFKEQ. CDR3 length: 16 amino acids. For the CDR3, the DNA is TGTGCCAGCAGCCCGGAAGGGGGCCCAGCCCTGGATACGCAGTATTTT. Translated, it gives CASSPEGGPALDTQYF.

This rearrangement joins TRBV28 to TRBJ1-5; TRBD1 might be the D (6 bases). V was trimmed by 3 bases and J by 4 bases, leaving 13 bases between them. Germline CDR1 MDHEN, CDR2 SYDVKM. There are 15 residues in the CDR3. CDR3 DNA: TGTGCCAGCAGTTTCGGACAGTTGTTAAATCAGCCCCAGCATTTT. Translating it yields CASSFGQLLNQPQHF. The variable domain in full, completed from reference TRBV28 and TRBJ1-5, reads DVKVTQSSRYLVKRTGEKVFLECVQDMDHENMFWYRQDPGLGLRLIYFSYDVKMKEKGDIPEGYSVSREKKERFSLILESASTNQTSMYLCASSFGQLLNQPQHFGDGTRLSIL.

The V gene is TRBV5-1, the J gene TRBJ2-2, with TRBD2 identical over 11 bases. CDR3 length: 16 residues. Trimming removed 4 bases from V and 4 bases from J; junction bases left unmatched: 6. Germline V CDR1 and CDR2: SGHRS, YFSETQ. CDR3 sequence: CASSQRTSGSTGELFF. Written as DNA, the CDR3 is TGCGCCAGCAGCCAACGGACTAGCGGGTCCACCGGGGAGCTGTTTTTT.

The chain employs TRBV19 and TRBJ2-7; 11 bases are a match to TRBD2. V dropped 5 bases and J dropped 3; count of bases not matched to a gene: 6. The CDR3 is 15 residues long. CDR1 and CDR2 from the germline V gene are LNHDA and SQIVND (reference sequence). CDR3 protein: CASSVSSGGYYEQYF. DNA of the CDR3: TGTGCCAGTAGTGTCTCTAGCGGGGGGTACTACGAGCAGTACTTC. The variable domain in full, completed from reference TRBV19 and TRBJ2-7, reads DGGITQSPKYLFRKEGQNVTLSCEQNLNHDAMYWYRQDPGQGLRLIYYSQIVNDFQKGDIAEGYSVSREKKESFPLTVTSAQKNPTAFYLCASSVSSGGYYEQYFGPGTRLTVT.

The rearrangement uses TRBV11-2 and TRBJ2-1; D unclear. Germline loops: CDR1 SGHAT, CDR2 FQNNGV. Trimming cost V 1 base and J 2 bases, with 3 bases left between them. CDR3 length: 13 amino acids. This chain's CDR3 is CASSLAAYNEQFF. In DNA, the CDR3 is TGTGCCAGCAGCTTAGCGGCCTACAATGAGCAGTTCTTC.

CDR3: CASREGVGYGYTF. The CDR3 DNA follows: TGTGCCAGCAGGGAAGGGGTGGGATATGGCTACACCTTC. J is TRBJ1-2 and V is TRBV11-2; D may be TRBD1 (5 bases). The CDR3 is 13 amino acids. From germline, CDR1 is SGHAT and CDR2 FQNNGV. With 6 bases removed from V and 5 bases from J, the gap between germline ends came to 13 bases.

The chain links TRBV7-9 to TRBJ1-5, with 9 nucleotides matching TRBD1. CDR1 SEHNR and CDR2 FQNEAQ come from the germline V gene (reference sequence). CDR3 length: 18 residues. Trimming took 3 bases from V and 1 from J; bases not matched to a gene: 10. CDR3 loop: CASSFADRGIGSNQPQHF. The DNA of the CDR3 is TGTGCCAGCAGCTTCGCGGACAGGGGCATTGGGAGCAATCAGCCCCAGCATTTT.

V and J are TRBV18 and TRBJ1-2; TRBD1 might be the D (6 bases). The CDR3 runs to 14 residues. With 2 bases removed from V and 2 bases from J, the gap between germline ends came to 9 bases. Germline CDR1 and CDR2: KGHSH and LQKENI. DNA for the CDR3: TGTGCCAGCTCACCAGGTCAGGGGAACTATGGCTACACCTTC. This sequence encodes CASSPGQGNYGYTF. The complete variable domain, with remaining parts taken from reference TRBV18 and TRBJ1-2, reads NAGVMQNPRHLVRRRGQEARLRCSPMKGHSHVYWYRQLPEEGLKFMVYLQKENIIDESGMPKERFSAEFPKEGPSILRIQQVVRGDSAAYFCASSPGQGNYGYTFGSGTRLTVV.

CDR3 DNA: TGTGCCAGCGCCCTAGGGGCGCCCGGGGAGACCCAGTACTTC. Encoded protein: CASALGAPGETQYF. The rearrangement joins TRBV7-2 to TRBJ2-5; TRBD1 is a possible D gene (5 bases). Germline V gives CDR1 SGHTA, CDR2 FQGNSA. The CDR3 extends over 14 amino acids. Trimming shortened V by 8 bases and J by 5 bases, and 18 bases separated the two germline ends.

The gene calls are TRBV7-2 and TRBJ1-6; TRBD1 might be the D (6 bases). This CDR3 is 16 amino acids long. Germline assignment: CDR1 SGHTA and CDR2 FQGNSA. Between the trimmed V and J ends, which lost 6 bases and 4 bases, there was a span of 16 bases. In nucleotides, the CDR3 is TGTGCCAGCAGGTCCCAGGGGAAAGATTATAATTCACCCCTCCACTTT. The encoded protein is CASRSQGKDYNSPLHF.

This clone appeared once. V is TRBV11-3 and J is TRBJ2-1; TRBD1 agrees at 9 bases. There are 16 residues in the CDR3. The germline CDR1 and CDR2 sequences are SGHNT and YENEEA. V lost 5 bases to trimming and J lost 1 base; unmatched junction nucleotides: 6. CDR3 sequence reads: CASSPGTGLSYNEQFF. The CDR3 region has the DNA TGTGCCAGCAGCCCCGGGACAGGGTTGTCCTACAATGAGCAGTTCTTC.

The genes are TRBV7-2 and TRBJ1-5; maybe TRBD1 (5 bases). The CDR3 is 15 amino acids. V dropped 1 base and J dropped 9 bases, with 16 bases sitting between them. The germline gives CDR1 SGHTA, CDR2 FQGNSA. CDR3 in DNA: TGTGCCAGCAGCTTAGGGGGTTCAGGGTGGGCGCCCCAGCATTTT. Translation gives CASSLGGSGWAPQHF.

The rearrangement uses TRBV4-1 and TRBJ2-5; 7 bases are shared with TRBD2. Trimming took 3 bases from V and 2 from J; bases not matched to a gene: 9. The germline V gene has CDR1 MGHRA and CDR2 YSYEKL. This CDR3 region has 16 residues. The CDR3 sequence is CASSQPTSARQETQYF. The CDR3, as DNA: TGCGCCAGCAGCCAGCCAACTAGCGCGAGACAAGAGACCCAGTACTTC.

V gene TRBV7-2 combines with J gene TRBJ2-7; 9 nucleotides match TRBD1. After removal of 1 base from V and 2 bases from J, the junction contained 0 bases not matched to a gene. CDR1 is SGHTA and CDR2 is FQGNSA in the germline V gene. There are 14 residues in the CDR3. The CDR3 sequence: CASSLDRGPYEQYF. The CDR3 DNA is TGTGCCAGCAGCTTAGACAGGGGGCCCTACGAGCAGTACTTC.

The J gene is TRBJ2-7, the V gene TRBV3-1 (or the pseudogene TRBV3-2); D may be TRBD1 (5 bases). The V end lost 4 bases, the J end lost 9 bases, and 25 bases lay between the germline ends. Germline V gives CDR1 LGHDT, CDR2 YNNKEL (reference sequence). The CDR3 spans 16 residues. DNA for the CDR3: TGTGCCAGCAGCCCTCACCGTTCACAGGAATTTCTTCGGCAGTACTTC. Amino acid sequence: CASSPHRSQEFLRQYF.

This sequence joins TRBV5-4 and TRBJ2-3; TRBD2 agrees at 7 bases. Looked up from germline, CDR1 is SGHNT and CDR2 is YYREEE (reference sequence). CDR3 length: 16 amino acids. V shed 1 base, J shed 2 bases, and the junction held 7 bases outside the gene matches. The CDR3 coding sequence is TGTGCCAGCAGCTTGAATGAGCTAGCGGTCACAGATACGCAGTATTTT. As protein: CASSLNELAVTDTQYF.

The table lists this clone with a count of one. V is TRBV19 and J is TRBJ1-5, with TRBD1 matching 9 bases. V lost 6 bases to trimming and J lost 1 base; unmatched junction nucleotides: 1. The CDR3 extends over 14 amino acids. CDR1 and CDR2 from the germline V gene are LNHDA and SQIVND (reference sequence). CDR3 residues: CASRGQGSNQPQHF. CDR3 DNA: TGTGCCAGTAGGGGACAGGGAAGCAATCAGCCCCAGCATTTT.

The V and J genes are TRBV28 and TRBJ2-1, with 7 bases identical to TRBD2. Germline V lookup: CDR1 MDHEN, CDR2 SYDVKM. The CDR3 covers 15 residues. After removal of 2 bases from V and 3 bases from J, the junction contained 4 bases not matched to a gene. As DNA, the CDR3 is TGTGCCAGCAGTTTAGCGGGGGACTTCTACAATGAGCAGTTCTTC. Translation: CASSLAGDFYNEQFF.

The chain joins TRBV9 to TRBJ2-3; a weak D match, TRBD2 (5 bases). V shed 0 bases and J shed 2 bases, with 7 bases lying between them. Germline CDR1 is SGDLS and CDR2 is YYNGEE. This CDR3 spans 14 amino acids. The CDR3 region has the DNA TGTGCCAGCAGCGTAGCGGGAAACACAGATACGCAGTATTTT. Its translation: CASSVAGNTDTQYF.